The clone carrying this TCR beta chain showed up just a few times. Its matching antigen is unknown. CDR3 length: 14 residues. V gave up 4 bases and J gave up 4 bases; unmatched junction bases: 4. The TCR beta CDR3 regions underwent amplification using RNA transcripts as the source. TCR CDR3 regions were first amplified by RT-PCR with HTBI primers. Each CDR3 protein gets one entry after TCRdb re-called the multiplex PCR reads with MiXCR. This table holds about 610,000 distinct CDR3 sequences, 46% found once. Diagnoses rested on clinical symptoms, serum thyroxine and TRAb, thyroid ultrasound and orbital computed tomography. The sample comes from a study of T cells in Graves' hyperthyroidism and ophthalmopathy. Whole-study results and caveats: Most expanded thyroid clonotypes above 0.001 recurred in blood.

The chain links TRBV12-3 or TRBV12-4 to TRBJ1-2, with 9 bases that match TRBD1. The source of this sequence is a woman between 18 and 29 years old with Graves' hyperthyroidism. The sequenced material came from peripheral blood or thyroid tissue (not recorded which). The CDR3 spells CASSSTGGGYGYTF. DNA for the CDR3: TGTGCCAGCAGTTCAACAGGGGGCGGCTATGGCTACACCTTC.